These 6 T cell receptor beta chains came from one sample sequenced in a study of blood T cells in healthy people across ages. Primed by a sample-barcoded 5' primer and a J-beta primer mix, a second PCR proceeded for 7 to 11 cycles. MiXCR was run by TCRdb on the 5' RACE reads, yielding one entry per CDR3 protein. The table shows about 640,000 distinct CDR3 sequences, with less than 35% occurring only once. The sequencing input was blood. Every receptor here comes from a woman of 80 years or more in good health.

The gene calls are TRBV29-1 and TRBJ2-2; D possibly corresponds to TRBD2 (6 bases). Germline V lookup: CDR1 SQVTM, CDR2 ANQGSEA. Deletions cut 5 bases from V and 4 bases from J, with 14 bases between. The CDR3 covers 14 residues. CDR3 nucleotide sequence: TGCAGCGTTTCAGTAGGGAGGTTCACCGGGGAGCTGTTTTTT. As protein: CSVSVGRFTGELFF.

In its sample, this clonotype was seen once. The chain links TRBV20-1 to TRBJ2-7; tentative D call: TRBD1 (6 bases). This CDR3 is 17 amino acids long. Germline V lookup: CDR1 DFQATT, CDR2 SNEGSKA (reference sequence). Trimming removed 0 bases at V and 5 bases at J, with 23 bases between. CDR3 amino acids: CSARDHTGLSGIHEQYF. CDR3 nucleotides: TGCAGTGCTAGAGATCACACAGGGTTATCTGGGATCCACGAGCAGTACTTC.

The rearrangement joins TRBV7-3 to TRBJ2-1; 9 nucleotides line up with TRBD2. Germline CDR1 is SGHTA and CDR2 is FQGTGA. Unmatched junction bases numbered 7, after V lost 5 bases and J lost 2 bases. CDR3 length: 16 amino acids. CDR3 in amino acids: CASSGISGSAYNEQFF. The CDR3 DNA reads as TGTGCCAGCAGCGGAATTAGCGGGAGCGCCTACAATGAGCAGTTCTTC.

In this sample, this clonotype turned up many times. J is TRBJ1-1 and V is TRBV25-1; TRBD1 is a possible D gene (5 bases). Trimming cost V 7 bases and J 3 bases, with 9 bases left between them. The CDR3 totals 12 residues. Germline CDR1 reads MGHDK; CDR2 reads SYGVNS. CDR3 in amino acids: CASKGQYTEAFF. CDR3 nucleotides: TGTGCCAGCAAGGGGCAGTACACTGAAGCTTTCTTT.

This clonotype appeared many times. In DNA form, the CDR3 reads TGTGCCAGCAGCTTAGGGCTCCGGGGAACCCAAGAGACCCAGTACTTC. Its translation is CASSLGLRGTQETQYF. The rearrangement uses TRBV7-2 and TRBJ2-5; possible D gene TRBD2, 5 bases. Per the germline V gene, CDR1 is SGHTA and CDR2 is FQGNSA. V shed 1 base and J shed 1 base, with 13 bases lying between them. This CDR3 has 16 residues.

The rearrangement joins TRBV7-2 to TRBJ1-5, with a tentative D call TRBD1 (5 bases). This CDR3 contains 15 residues. The germline gives CDR1 SGHTA, CDR2 FQGNSA. The ends were cut back, 5 bases at V and 6 bases at J, with 17 bases in the middle. This CDR3 reads CASSRGGGGGQPQHF. Written as DNA, the CDR3 is TGTGCCAGCAGCCGGGGTGGCGGTGGGGGTCAGCCCCAGCATTTT.